This TCR beta chain is from a study of glioma-infiltrating T cells listed by TCRdb under 2016. For context, the study as a whole: TCR alpha- and beta-chain repertoires were sequenced from glioma tissue, non-neoplastic brain tissue and matched peripheral blood mononuclear cells. The paired cohort comprised three low-grade glioma patients, roughly 8 primary glioblastoma patients and three non-glioma patients contributing non-neoplastic brain tissue. To measure how far tissue and blood T-cell populations diverged, each tissue-infiltrating repertoire was compared against the peripheral blood repertoire of the same patient. Overall results and qualifications from the work: Only a very small number of CDR3 sequences turned up in both tissue and blood, a result put down to high CDR3 diversity combined with limited sampling. VJ-independent divergence between tissue and blood was found to be below expectation in non-neoplastic patients but above expectation in all gliomas, particularly low-grade gliomas. Group comparisons rested on small numbers: three non-neoplastic, three low-grade glioma and 7 or 8 glioblastoma patients.

This clonotype counts as medium-sized (0.01 to 0.1%). Its antigen target is currently unknown. The sample holds no much larger clone one base away, and base qualities are not on file. After removal of 4 bases from V and 6 bases from J, the junction retains 8 bases not matched to a gene. CDR1 MDHEN and CDR2 SYDVKM were looked up in the germline V gene. The CDR3 runs 15 amino acids, cysteine and phenylalanine included. CDR3 DNA is the only sequence kept; it has 45 bases, read in frame from the first base. The iRepertoire nested amplicon-rescue multiplex PCR (arm-PCR) platform was used to amplify TCR alpha and beta CDR3 regions from RNA. The input for one-step reverse transcription and amplification was roughly 100-450 ng of either tissue mRNA or PBMC total RNA. After bead purification, a secondary multiplex PCR added Illumina adapters, and libraries were gel-purified between 200 and 400 bp. Libraries carried internal 6-nucleotide barcodes used for demultiplexing. Libraries were sequenced on an Illumina MiSeq with 2x220 or 2x250 nucleotide paired-end reads. In the original analysis: Paired reads were merged with FLASH 1.2.11 and aligned to the GRCh37 human genome with BWA-MEM before extracting TRA and TRB reads. An IMGT-derived reference of cassette sequences and CDR3 motifs, with pseudogenes included, was used for V and J assignment. Reads were translated in three frames, and productive CDR3s were defined as those with a C...FGXG motif and no stop codons. Unique combinations of V-J cassette pair and CDR3 amino acid sequence were defined as clonotypes. Reads were filtered by Hamming distance, thresholded by each sample's sequence error rate in mapped regions. TCRdb reprocessed the public reads (quality trimming at Q25 with fastp, clone calling with MiXCR) and kept in-frame beta chains. For every CDR3 protein sequence, its rows merge into one entry that carries the most common genes and DNA. These V and J calls are TCRdb output, not the study's own analysis. The sample table records about 4,300 distinct CDR3 sequences; 20% to 25% of these occur just once. The top ten hold around 8.1% of the sample.

This sequence originates from a human donor with low-grade glioma or glioblastoma, undergoing nonglioma brain surgery, or in good health (not recorded which). The specimen sequenced was glioma tissue, nonneoplastic brain tissue, or PBMCs (not recorded which). The V gene is TRBV28 and the J gene is TRBJ2-1; 8 middle bases align to TRBD2. The CDR3 is CASSSNSGMVNEQFF. The bases read TGTGCCAGCAGTTCCAATAGCGGGATGGTCAATGAGCAGTTCTTC.